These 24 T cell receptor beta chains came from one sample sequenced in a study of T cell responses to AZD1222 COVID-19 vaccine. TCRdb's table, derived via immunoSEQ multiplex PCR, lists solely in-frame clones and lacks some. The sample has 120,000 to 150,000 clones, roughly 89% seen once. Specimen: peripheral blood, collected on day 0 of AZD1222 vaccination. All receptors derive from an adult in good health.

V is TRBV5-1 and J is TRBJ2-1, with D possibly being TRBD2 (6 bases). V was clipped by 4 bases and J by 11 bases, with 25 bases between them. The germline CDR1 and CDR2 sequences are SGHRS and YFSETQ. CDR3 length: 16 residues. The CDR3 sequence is CASSPGGDRFADQQFF. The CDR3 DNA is TGCGCCAGCAGCCCGGGCGGGGACCGCTTCGCCGACCAGCAGTTCTTC. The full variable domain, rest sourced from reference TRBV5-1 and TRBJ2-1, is KAGVTQTPRYLIKTRGQQVTLSCSPISGHRSVSWYQQTPGQGLQFLFEYFSETQRNKGNFPGRFSGRQFSNSRSEMNVSTLELGDSALYLCASSPGGDRFADQQFFGPGTRLTVL.

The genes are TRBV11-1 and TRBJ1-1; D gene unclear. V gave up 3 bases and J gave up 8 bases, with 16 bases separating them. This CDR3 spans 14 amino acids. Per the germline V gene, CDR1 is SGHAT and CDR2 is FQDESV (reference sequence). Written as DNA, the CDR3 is TGTGCCAGCAGCTTTAAGGAAAGGATCGCCGAAGCTTTCTTT. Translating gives CASSFKERIAEAFF.

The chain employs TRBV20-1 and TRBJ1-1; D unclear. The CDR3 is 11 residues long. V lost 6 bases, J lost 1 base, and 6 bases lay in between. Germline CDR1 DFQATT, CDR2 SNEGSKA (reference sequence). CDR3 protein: CSAPGNTEAFF. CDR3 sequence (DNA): TGCAGTGCCCCGGGGAACACTGAAGCTTTCTTT.

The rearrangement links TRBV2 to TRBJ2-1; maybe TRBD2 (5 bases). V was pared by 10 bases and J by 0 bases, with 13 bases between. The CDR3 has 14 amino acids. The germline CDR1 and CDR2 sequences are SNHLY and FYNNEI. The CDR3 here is CATDPEGSYNEQFF. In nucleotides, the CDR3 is TGTGCCACCGACCCCGAGGGCTCCTACAATGAGCAGTTCTTC.

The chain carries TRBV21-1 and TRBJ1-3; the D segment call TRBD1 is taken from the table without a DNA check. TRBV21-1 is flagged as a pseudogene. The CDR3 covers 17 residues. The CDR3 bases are TGTGCCAGCAGCAAAGCTTGCGGACAGGTCGTTGGAGACACCATATATTTT. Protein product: CASSKACGQVVGDTIYF.

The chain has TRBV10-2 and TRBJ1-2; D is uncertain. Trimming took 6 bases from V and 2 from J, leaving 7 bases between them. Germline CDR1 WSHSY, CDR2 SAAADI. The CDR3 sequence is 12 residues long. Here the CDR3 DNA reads TGCGCCAGCAGCGTCGGCAACTATGGCTACACCTTC. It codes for CASSVGNYGYTF.

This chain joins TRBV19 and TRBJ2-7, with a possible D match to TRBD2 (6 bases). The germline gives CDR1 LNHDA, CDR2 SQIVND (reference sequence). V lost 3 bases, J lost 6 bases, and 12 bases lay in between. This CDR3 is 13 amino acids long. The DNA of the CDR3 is TGTGCCAGTAGTATTCGGAGGGGCACCGAGCAGTACTTC. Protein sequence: CASSIRRGTEQYF.

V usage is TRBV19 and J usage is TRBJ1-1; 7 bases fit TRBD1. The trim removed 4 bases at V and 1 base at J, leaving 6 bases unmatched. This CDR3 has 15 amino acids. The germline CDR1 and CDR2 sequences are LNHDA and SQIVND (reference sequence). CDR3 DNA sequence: TGTGCCAGTAGTAGGACAGGTCAGGGGAACACTGAAGCTTTCTTT. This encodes CASSRTGQGNTEAFF.

In DNA, the CDR3 is TGCGCCAGCAGCCAAGCGCTTCCCACCGGGACTAGCGGGTACTCCTACGAGCAGTACTTC. Encoded protein: CASSQALPTGTSGYSYEQYF. The chain recombines TRBV4-3 with TRBJ2-7; 12 positions agree with TRBD2. Germline V gene lookup returns CDR1 LGHNA and CDR2 YSLEER. J was trimmed by 0 bases and V by 1 base; bases with no gene match: 13. The CDR3 sequence is 20 residues long.

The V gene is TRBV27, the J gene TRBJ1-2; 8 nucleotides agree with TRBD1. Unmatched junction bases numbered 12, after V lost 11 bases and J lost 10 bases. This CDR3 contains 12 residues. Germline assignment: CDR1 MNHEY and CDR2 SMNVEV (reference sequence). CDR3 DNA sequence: TGTGCCGTAAGGGGAACAGGGGGTTCCTACACCTTC. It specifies CAVRGTGGSYTF.

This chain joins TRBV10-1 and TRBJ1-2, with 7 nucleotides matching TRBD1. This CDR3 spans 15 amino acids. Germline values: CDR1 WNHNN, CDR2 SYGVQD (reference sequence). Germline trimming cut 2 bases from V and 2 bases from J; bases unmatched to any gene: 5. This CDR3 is CASSEDLDRNYGYTF. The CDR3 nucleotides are TGCGCCAGCAGTGAGGATCTGGACAGGAACTATGGCTACACCTTC.

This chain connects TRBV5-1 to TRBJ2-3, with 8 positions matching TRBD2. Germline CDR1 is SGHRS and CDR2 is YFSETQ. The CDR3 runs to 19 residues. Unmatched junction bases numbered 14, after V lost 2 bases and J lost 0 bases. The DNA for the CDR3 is TGCGCCAGCAGCTTACCCGACGACTACCGGGGGGGCAGCACAGATACGCAGTATTTT. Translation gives CASSLPDDYRGGSTDTQYF.

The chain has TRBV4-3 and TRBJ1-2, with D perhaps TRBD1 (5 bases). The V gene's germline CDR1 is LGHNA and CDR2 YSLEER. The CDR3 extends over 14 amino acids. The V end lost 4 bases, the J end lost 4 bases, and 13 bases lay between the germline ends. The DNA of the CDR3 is TGCGCCAGCAGCCCCACGGGGGGACCCTATGGCTACACCTTC. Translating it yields CASSPTGGPYGYTF.

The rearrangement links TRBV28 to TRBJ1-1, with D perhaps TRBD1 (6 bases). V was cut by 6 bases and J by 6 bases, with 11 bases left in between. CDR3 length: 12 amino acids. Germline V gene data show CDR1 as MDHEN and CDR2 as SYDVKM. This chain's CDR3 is CASRTGQPEAFF. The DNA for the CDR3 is TGTGCCAGCAGGACTGGACAGCCTGAAGCTTTCTTT.

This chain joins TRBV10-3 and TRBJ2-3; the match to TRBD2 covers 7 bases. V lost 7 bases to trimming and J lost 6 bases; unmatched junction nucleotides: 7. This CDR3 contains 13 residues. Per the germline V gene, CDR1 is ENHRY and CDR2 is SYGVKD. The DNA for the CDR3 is TGTGCCATCAAGGAGCGGGGTGAGGATACGCAGTATTTT. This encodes CAIKERGEDTQYF.

The DNA of the CDR3 is TGTGCCAGCAGTTCAACCACCTTCTCGGACACTGAAGCTTTCTTT. This codes for CASSSTTFSDTEAFF. J is TRBJ1-1 and V is TRBV28; D unclear. Germline values: CDR1 MDHEN, CDR2 SYDVKM. The V end was cut by 4 bases, the J end by 3 bases, with 15 bases between. This CDR3 is 15 amino acids long.

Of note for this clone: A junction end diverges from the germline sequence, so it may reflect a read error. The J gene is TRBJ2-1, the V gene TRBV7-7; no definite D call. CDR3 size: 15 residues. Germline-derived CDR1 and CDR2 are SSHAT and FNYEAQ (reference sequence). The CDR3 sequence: CASSSQALASSEQFF. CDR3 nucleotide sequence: TGTGCTAGCAGCTCCCAAGCCCTCGCGTCTTCGGAACAGTTCTTC.

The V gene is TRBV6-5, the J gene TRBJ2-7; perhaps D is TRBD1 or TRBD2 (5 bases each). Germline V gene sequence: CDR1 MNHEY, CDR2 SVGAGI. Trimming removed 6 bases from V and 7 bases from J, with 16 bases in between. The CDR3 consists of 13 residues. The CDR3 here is CASRDTGTGEQYF. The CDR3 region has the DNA TGTGCCAGCAGAGACACCGGGACGGGGGAGCAGTACTTC.

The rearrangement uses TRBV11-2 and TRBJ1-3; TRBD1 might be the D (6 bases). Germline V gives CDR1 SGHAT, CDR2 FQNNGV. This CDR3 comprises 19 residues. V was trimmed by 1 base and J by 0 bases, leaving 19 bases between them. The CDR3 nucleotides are TGTGCCAGCAGCTTAGTCGCACCCTCGGACAGAATCTCTGGAAACACCATATATTTT. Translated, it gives CASSLVAPSDRISGNTIYF.

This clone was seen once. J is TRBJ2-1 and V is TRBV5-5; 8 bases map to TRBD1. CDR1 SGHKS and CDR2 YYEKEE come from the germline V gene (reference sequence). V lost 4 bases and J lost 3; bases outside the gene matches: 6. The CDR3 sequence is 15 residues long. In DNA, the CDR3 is TGTGCCAGCAGCCCCCCGGGACAGGTCTACAATGAGCAGTTCTTC. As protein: CASSPPGQVYNEQFF.

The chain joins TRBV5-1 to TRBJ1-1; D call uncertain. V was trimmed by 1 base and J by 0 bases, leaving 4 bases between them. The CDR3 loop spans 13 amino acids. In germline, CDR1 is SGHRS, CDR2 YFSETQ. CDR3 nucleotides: TGCGCCAGCAGCTTGCTGATGAACACTGAAGCTTTCTTT. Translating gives CASSLLMNTEAFF.

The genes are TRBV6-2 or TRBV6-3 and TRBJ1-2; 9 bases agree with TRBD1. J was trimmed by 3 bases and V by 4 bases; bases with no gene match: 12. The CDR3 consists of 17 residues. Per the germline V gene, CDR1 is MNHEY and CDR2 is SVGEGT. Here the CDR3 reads CASSSGQGGYFDYGYTF. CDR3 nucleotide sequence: TGTGCCAGCAGTTCGGGACAGGGAGGATATTTCGACTATGGCTACACCTTC.

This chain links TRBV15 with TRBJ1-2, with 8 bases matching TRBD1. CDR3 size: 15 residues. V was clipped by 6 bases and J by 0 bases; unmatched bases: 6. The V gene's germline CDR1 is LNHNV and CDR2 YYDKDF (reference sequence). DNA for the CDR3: TGTGCCACCAGAGGACAGGGCGAAGCTAACTATGGCTACACCTTC. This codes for CATRGQGEANYGYTF.

The CDR3 region has the DNA TGTGCCAGCTCCGGACTAGCGGGAGGCTACAATGAGCAGTTCTTC. Its protein product is CASSGLAGGYNEQFF. This chain uses TRBV18 with TRBJ2-1; 14 nucleotides match TRBD2. Per germline, CDR1 KGHSH and CDR2 LQKENI. CDR3 length equals 15 residues. V lost 6 bases to trimming and J lost 3 bases; unmatched junction nucleotides: 1.